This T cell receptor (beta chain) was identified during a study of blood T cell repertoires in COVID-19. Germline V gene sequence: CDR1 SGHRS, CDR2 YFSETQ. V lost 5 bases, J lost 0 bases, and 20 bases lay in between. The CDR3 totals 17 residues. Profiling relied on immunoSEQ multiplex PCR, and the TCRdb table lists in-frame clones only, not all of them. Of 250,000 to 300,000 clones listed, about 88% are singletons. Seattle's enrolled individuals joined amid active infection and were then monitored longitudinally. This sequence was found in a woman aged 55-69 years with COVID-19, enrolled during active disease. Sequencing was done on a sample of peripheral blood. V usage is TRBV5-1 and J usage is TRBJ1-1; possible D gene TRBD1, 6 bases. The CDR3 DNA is TGCGCCAGCAGATACTGGGGGCCTTCCGGGGTGAACACTGAAGCTTTCTTT. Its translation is CASRYWGPSGVNTEAFF.